These T cell receptor beta chains were read from a single sample in a study of cytomegalovirus exposure and HLA in healthy donors. Produced via immunoSEQ multiplex PCR; TCRdb's table is partial and in-frame only. The repertoire includes more than 130,000 clones, roughly three quarters of them detected once, and approximately 5.1% sits in the top ten. Sequenced material: PBMCs. Every receptor here comes from a male donor in good health and CMV-seronegative. Each CDR3 is given with its conserved first and last residue. Each record gives: J gene, D gene, V gene, clone size, CDR3 DNA, CDR3 protein. A D gene is named only where the DNA matches it firmly. Where a row states a size, it is once, few, many or the class of an expanded clone; other rows omit it.

TRBJ1-4 . TRBV2 . TGTGCCAGCAGTCCCTGGGGGGGGAACGAAAAACTGTTTTTT CASSPWGGNEKLFF
TRBJ2-1 TRBD2 TRBV11-2 once TGTGCCAGCAGCTTCGGCGGGGGGGCGCATGAGCAGTTCTTC CASSFGGGAHEQFF
TRBJ2-1 TRBD1 TRBV5-4 few TGTGCCAGCAGCCCGGGAGACAGGGGAGAGGTCTTC CASSPGDRGEVF
TRBJ1-5 . TRBV27 . TGTGCCAGCAGTTTAGTCGGCAATCAGCCCCAGCATTTT CASSLVGNQPQHF
TRBJ1-2 . TRBV30 . TGTGCCTGGAGTGGCCCAGCAAAGGGGAATTATGGCTACACCTTC CAWSGPAKGNYGYTF
TRBJ2-7 . TRBV30 . TGTGCCTGGAGTTCCAGCTCCTACGAGCAGTACTTC CAWSSSSYEQYF
TRBJ2-7 TRBD1 TRBV11-2 . TGTGCCAGCAGCCCCACACAGGGGGGATTGGAGCAGTACTTC CASSPTQGGLEQYF
TRBJ2-5 . TRBV5-1 . TGCGCCAGCAGCCGGGGGGCCCTGGAGACCCAGTACTTC CASSRGALETQYF
TRBJ1-5 . TRBV18 . TGTGCCAGCTCTCGGGACATGAATCAGCCCCAGCATTTT CASSRDMNQPQHF
TRBJ1-1 TRBD1 TRBV5-1 once TGCGCCAGCAGCTTGGCAGGGGGCGCGACTGAAGCTTTCTTT CASSLAGGATEAFF
TRBJ1-3 . TRBV4-1 . TGCGCCAGCAGCCAAGATAACAGAAACACCATATATTTT CASSQDNRNTIYF
TRBJ1-3 . TRBV19 few TGTGCCAGTAGTGTGGTCGGTTCGGGAAACACCATATATTTT CASSVVGSGNTIYF
TRBJ1-1 . TRBV7-9 . TGTGCCAGCAGCTTGACAGTCGAAACTGAAGCTTTCTTT CASSLTVETEAFF
TRBJ1-2 . TRBV27 . TGTGCCAGCAGTTTAGACGGGAACTATGGCTACACCTTC CASSLDGNYGYTF
TRBJ2-4 . TRBV6-1 . TGTGCCAGCAGGGGGGGACCGGGGAACATTCAGTACTTC CASRGGPGNIQYF
TRBJ1-4 . TRBV2 . TGTGCCAGCACTCCCGACAGGAGACGGGAAAAACTGTTTTTT CASTPDRRREKLFF
TRBJ1-1 . TRBV7-2 . TGTGCCAGCAGTTTAAGGTACAGGGCTGAAGCTTTCTTT CASSLRYRAEAFF
TRBJ2-7 . TRBV6-5 . TGTGCCAGCAGTTACTTTAACGAGCAGTACTTC CASSYFNEQYF
TRBJ1-1 . TRBV21-1 . TGTGCCAGTTCTGAGGGGGAAGGCAGGGCCTTACCGAACACTGAAGCTTTCTTT CASSEGEGRALPNTEAFF
TRBJ2-7 . TRBV11-2 . TGTGCCAGCAGCTTAGAGCGTTACGAGCAGTACTTC CASSLERYEQYF
TRBJ1-4 . TRBV5-1 . TGCGCCAGCAGCTTGGGAGACAGGTCCCAAAAACTGTTTTTT CASSLGDRSQKLFF
TRBJ2-7 . TRBV7-2 . TGTGCCAGCAGGGGTGGGCGGGCGACCTACGAGCAGTACTTC CASRGGRATYEQYF
TRBJ1-1 . TRBV5-5 few TGTGCCAGCAGCCTGGCCCTTGACACTGAAGCTTTCTTT CASSLALDTEAFF
TRBJ2-7 . TRBV9 . TGTGCCAGCAGCGCCCAGGGGGGCGAGCAGTACTTC CASSAQGGEQYF
TRBJ2-7 . TRBV9 few TGTGCCAGCAGCGAATCTGCTATCTCCTACGAGCAGTACTTC CASSESAISYEQYF
TRBJ1-1 . TRBV6-6 . TGTGCCAGCAGTAACACCGTGAACACTGAAGCTTTCTTT CASSNTVNTEAFF
TRBJ1-1 TRBD1 TRBV5-1 . TGCGCCAGCGGAACCGGGACAGGGGACACTGAAGCTTTCTTT CASGTGTGDTEAFF
TRBJ2-7 . TRBV7-2 . TGTGCCAGCAGCTTATCCGCCTACGAGCAGTACTTC CASSLSAYEQYF
TRBJ2-7 TRBD2 TRBV9 . TGTGCCAGCAGGCGCACTAGCGATTTATACGAGCAGTACTTC CASRRTSDLYEQYF
TRBJ2-7 . TRBV18 once TGTGCCAGCTCACCCGCCGAAGCGGAGCAGTACTTC CASSPAEAEQYF
TRBJ1-5 . TRBV28 . TGTGCCAGCAGTTTACGGGGGAGTCAGCCCCAGCATTTT CASSLRGSQPQHF
TRBJ1-1 TRBD1 TRBV7-9 . TGTGCCAGCAGCGTCCGACAGGGGAACACTGAAGCTTTCTTT CASSVRQGNTEAFF
TRBJ1-5 . TRBV2 once TGTGCCAGCAGTGAATGGGAGAATCAGCCCCAGCATTTT CASSEWENQPQHF
TRBJ1-4 . TRBV7-9 . TGTGCCAGCAGCGGCTCTCAGGCGCGTGGGGAGGAAAAACTGTTTTTT CASSGSQARGEEKLFF
TRBJ1-2 TRBD1 TRBV7-8 few TGTGCCAGCAGCTTTTCCACCAACTACAGGGGCTATGGCTACACCTTC CASSFSTNYRGYGYTF
TRBJ1-1 . TRBV7-2 . TGTGCCAGCAGCTTAGTCCATCCGAGGGACACTGAAGCTTTCTTT CASSLVHPRDTEAFF
TRBJ1-5 . TRBV6-6 . TGTGCCAGCAGTTGGCTCGCAAATCAGCCCCAGCATTTT CASSWLANQPQHF
TRBJ2-7 . TRBV28 few TGTGCCTCGGTAGGAGGTCCCGTCTACGAGCAGTACTTC CASVGGPVYEQYF
TRBJ1-5 . TRBV6-5 . TGTGCCAGCAGTTACTCGACGGGGGTCAGGAGTGGCCAGCATTTT CASSYSTGVRSGQHF
TRBJ1-1 . TRBV2 . TGTGCCAGCGGCGACAGCCCCAACACTGAAGCTTTCTTT CASGDSPNTEAFF
TRBJ1-1 . TRBV6-1 . TGTGCCAGCAGGCAGGGTGATTACACTGAAGCTTTCTTT CASRQGDYTEAFF
TRBJ1-5 TRBD1 TRBV7-2 . TGTGCCAGCAGCGACAGGGCGGATCAGCCCCAGCATTTT CASSDRADQPQHF
TRBJ1-2 . TRBV7-2 . TGTGCCAGCAGCCAATACGAGACAGCAAACTATGGCTACACCTTC CASSQYETANYGYTF
TRBJ1-6 . TRBV30 few TGTGCCTGGAGTCTCCAGGGTCGGAATTCACCCCTCCACTTT CAWSLQGRNSPLHF
TRBJ2-2 TRBD1 TRBV27 few TGTGCCAGCAGTTTAGGTGGACAGGCGGGGGAGCTGTTTTTT CASSLGGQAGELFF
TRBJ1-1 TRBD1 TRBV27 once TGTGCCAGCAGTTTATCCGCCGGGACAGGGAACACTGAAGCTTTCTTT CASSLSAGTGNTEAFF
TRBJ2-5 . TRBV5-1 few TGCGCCAGCAGCTCCCTCGGGGGACCCCAAGAGACCCAGTACTTC CASSSLGGPQETQYF
TRBJ2-2 TRBD2 TRBV7-7 . TGTGCCAGCAGCTTAGAGGCGGGGGGGCACACCGGGGAGCTGTTTTTT CASSLEAGGHTGELFF
TRBJ2-3 . TRBV4-1 . TGCGCCAGCAGCCAAACCCCGGGACTTACGACAGATACGCAGTATTTT CASSQTPGLTTDTQYF
TRBJ1-6 . TRBV2 . TGTGCCAGCACTACCCCGAGGGTAGGATATTCACCCCTCCACTTT CASTTPRVGYSPLHF
TRBJ2-1 TRBD2 TRBV27 once TGTGCCAGCAGCGACACTAGCGGGGTCCGGAATGAGCAGTTCTTC CASSDTSGVRNEQFF